Each of the 12 T cell receptor beta chains below was sequenced from the same sample in a study of blood T cell repertoires in COVID-19. Sequencing was performed with immunoSEQ multiplex PCR; in TCRdb, only in-frame clones are kept and a portion is missing. The data contain 150,000 to 200,000 clones, nearly 90% of them singletons. The sample comprised peripheral blood. These TCRs come from a man younger than 35 who had recovered from COVID-19.

The chain employs TRBV7-2 and TRBJ2-1; a weak D match, TRBD1 (6 bases). The germline V gene encodes CDR1 SGHTA and CDR2 FQGNSA. The CDR3 length is 14 residues. V was trimmed by 1 base and J by 9 bases, leaving 13 bases between them. The CDR3 reads CASSLEARGTEQFF. CDR3 DNA: TGTGCCAGCAGCTTAGAAGCCAGGGGTACTGAGCAGTTCTTC.

The rearrangement joins TRBV7-9 to TRBJ2-1; TRBD2 aligns across 7 bases. The germline gives CDR1 SEHNR, CDR2 FQNEAQ (reference sequence). The length of the CDR3 is 17 residues. Unmatched junction bases numbered 13, after V lost 2 bases and J lost 6 bases. CDR3: CASSLNSLAGRSNEQFF. DNA for the CDR3: TGTGCCAGCAGCTTAAACTCATTAGCGGGCCGAAGCAATGAGCAGTTCTTC.

This chain uses TRBV20-1 with TRBJ2-5, with TRBD2 as a possible D gene (5 bases). The germline V gene has CDR1 DFQATT and CDR2 SNEGSKA (reference sequence). Trimming took 3 bases from V and 7 from J, leaving 9 bases between them. This CDR3 spans 11 amino acids. As DNA, the CDR3 is TGCAGTGCTAGGAACGGAGGGACCCAGTACTTC. Translating it yields CSARNGGTQYF.

In its sample, this clone was seen a few times. This sequence joins TRBV10-3 and TRBJ2-3; possibly TRBD2 for D (5 bases). The CDR3 runs to 16 residues. V shed 1 base and J shed 0 bases, with 11 bases lying between them. Per germline, CDR1 ENHRY and CDR2 SYGVKD. CDR3 DNA sequence: TGTGCCATCAGTGAGTATGAGGGAATGAGCACAGATACGCAGTATTTT. As protein: CAISEYEGMSTDTQYF.

This clone was detected only once. This rearrangement joins TRBV28 to TRBJ2-3, with 11 bases matching TRBD1. V trimming: 2 bases; J trimming: 5 bases; junction bases outside the gene matches: 6. The CDR3 runs to 16 residues. Germline V gives CDR1 MDHEN, CDR2 SYDVKM. The CDR3: CASSLSGTGGGDTQYF. The CDR3, as DNA: TGTGCCAGCAGTTTAAGCGGGACAGGGGGGGGAGATACGCAGTATTTT.

The chain couples TRBV19 to TRBJ1-1; D might be TRBD1 (6 bases). Germline-derived CDR1 and CDR2 are LNHDA and SQIVND (reference sequence). The V gene lost 7 bases and the J gene lost 6 bases, with 12 bases spanning the gap. This CDR3 has 12 amino acids. The CDR3 here is CASISDRAEAFF. CDR3 DNA: TGTGCCAGTATCTCGGACAGAGCTGAAGCTTTCTTT.

The gene calls are TRBV7-9 and TRBJ2-7; D unclear. This CDR3 spans 14 amino acids. V was shortened by 5 bases and J by 4 bases, with 15 bases between the two germline ends. Germline lookup yields CDR1 SEHNR and CDR2 FQNEAQ (reference sequence). CDR3 nucleotide sequence: TGTGCCAGCAGCCAGGAACAAGATCCATACGAGCAGTACTTC. It specifies CASSQEQDPYEQYF.

J is TRBJ2-1 and V is TRBV20-1; D is undetermined. Trimming took 6 bases from V and 8 from J, leaving 11 bases between them. The germline gives CDR1 DFQATT, CDR2 SNEGSKA (reference sequence). The CDR3 length is 11 residues. Here the CDR3 DNA reads TGCAGTGCGCAGCGTCTTTATGAGCAGTTCTTC. Its protein product is CSAQRLYEQFF.

The V call is TRBV9, the J call TRBJ2-7, with 9 nucleotides matching TRBD1. The CDR3 covers 14 residues. The V and J ends lost 3 bases and 5 bases, in that order; junction bases with no gene match: 6. Germline CDR1 SGDLS, CDR2 YYNGEE. This chain's CDR3 is CASSAGGQGDEQYF. For the CDR3, the DNA is TGTGCCAGCAGCGCCGGGGGACAGGGAGACGAGCAGTACTTC.

The chain links TRBV6-2 or TRBV6-3 to TRBJ1-1; maybe TRBD1 (5 bases). The CDR3 covers 14 residues. The germline V and J ends were trimmed by 3 bases and 1 base, with 9 bases remaining between them. The germline gives CDR1 MNHEY, CDR2 SVGEGT. The CDR3 DNA sequence: TGTGCCAGCAGTTATGCAGGGTGGAACACTGAAGCTTTCTTT. Protein sequence: CASSYAGWNTEAFF.

This chain joins TRBV6-1 and TRBJ1-5; 7 nucleotides line up with TRBD1. Looked up from germline, CDR1 is MNHNS and CDR2 is SASEGT. V shed 2 bases, J shed 6 bases, and the junction held 10 bases outside the gene matches. The CDR3 runs to 16 residues. CDR3 region: CASSELEGAWGQPQHF. CDR3 bases: TGTGCCAGCAGTGAATTGGAGGGGGCGTGGGGTCAGCCCCAGCATTTT.

J is TRBJ2-3 and V is TRBV9, with 10 bases that match TRBD2. V trimming: 3 bases; J trimming: 3 bases; junction bases outside the gene matches: 10. This CDR3 is built from 17 residues. Per the germline V gene, CDR1 is SGDLS and CDR2 is YYNGEE. CDR3: CASSAPVLAGKTDTQYF. The DNA of the CDR3 is TGTGCCAGCAGCGCCCCCGTACTAGCGGGGAAAACAGATACGCAGTATTTT.